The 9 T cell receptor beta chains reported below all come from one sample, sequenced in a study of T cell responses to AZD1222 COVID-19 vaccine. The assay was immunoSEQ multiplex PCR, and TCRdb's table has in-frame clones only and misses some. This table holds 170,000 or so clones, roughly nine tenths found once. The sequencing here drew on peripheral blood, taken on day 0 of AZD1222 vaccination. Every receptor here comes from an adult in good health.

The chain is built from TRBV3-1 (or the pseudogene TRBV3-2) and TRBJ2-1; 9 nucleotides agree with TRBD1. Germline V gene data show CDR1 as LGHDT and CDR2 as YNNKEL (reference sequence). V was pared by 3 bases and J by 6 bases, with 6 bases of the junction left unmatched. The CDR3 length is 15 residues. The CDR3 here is CASSHATGGGNEQFF. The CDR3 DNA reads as TGTGCCAGCAGCCACGCGACAGGGGGGGGCAATGAGCAGTTCTTC.

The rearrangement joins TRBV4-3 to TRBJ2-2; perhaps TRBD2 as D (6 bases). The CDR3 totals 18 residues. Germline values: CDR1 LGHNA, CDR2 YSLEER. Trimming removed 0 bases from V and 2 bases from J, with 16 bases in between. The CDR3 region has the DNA TGCGCCAGCAGCCAAGATCTCCCGGGACTCTCTAACACCGGGGAGCTGTTTTTT. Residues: CASSQDLPGLSNTGELFF.

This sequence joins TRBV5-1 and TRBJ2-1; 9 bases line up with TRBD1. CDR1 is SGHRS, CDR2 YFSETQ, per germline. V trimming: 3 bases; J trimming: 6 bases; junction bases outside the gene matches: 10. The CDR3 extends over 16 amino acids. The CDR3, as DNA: TGCGCCAGCAGCTACGGGGGGACAGGGACCGGCAATGAGCAGTTCTTC. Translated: CASSYGGTGTGNEQFF.

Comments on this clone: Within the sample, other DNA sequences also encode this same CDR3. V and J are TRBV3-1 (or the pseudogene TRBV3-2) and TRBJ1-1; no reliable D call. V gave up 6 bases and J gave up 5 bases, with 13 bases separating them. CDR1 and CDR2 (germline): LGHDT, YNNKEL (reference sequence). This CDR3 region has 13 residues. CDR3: CASSRPGVTEAFF. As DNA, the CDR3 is TGTGCCAGCAGTCGCCCCGGGGTAACTGAAGCTTTCTTT.

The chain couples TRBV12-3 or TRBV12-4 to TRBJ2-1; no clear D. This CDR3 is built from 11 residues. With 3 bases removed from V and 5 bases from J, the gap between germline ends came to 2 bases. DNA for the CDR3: TGTGCCAGCAGTTTTGACAATGAGCAGTTCTTC. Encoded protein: CASSFDNEQFF.

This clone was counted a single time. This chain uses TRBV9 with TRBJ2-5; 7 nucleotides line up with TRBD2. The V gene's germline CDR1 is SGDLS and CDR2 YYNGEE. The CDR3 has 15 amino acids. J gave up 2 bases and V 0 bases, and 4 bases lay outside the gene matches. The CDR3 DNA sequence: TGTGCCAGCAGCGTAGTTGGGGGACTACAAGAGACCCAGTACTTC. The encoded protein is CASSVVGGLQETQYF.

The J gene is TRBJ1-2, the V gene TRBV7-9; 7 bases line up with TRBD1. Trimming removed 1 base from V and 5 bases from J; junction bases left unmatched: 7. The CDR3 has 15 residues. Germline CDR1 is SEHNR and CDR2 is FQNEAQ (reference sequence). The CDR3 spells CASSLEQGRGYGYTF. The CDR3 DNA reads TGTGCCAGCAGCTTAGAACAGGGGAGGGGATATGGCTACACCTTC.

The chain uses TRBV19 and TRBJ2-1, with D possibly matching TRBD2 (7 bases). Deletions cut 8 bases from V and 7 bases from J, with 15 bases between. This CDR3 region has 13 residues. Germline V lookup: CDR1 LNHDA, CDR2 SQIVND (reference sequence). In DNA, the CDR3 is TGTGCCAGTGGACGGGGGGCCCTTAATGAGCAGTTCTTC. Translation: CASGRGALNEQFF.

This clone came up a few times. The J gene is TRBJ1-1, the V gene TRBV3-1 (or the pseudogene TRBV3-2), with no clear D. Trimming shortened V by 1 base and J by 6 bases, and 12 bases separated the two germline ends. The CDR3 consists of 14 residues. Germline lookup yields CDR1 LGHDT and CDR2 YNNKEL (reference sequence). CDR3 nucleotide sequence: TGTGCCAGCAGCCAAGTCTATAAGGCCCCTGAAGCTTTCTTT. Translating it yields CASSQVYKAPEAFF.